Shown below are 18 T cell receptor beta chains from a single sample sequenced in a study of shared clonotypes between healthy human individuals. Clones were sequenced by immunoSEQ multiplex PCR, and TCRdb holds only the in-frame ones, with some missing. The profile shows about 2.1 million clones, 85% to 95% of them singletons. In the naive CD8 group, cells lacked CD45RO and were positively selected for CCR7, so terminally differentiated effector memory CD45RA+ cells were left out. The sample taken for sequencing was naive CD8+ T cells from PBMCs. All receptors come from a man between 18 and 35 years old in good health. Some clones in this sample may be carry-over from other donors' samples.

A remark on this clone: Other nucleotide sequences from this sample produce the same CDR3. The chain uses TRBV6-4 and TRBJ2-7; D gene uncertain. V was cut by 2 bases and J by 4 bases, with 3 bases left in between. The CDR3 runs 11 residues. Germline V gene sequence: CDR1 MRHNA, CDR2 SNTAGT. CDR3 sequence reads: CASSDGYEQYF. The CDR3 DNA follows: TGTGCCAGCAGTGACGGATACGAGCAGTACTTC.

The chain couples TRBV9 to TRBJ2-7; 8 bases are shared with TRBD2. Germline trimming cut 4 bases from V and 0 bases from J; bases unmatched to any gene: 9. Germline V CDR1 and CDR2: SGDLS, YYNGEE. CDR3 length: 16 amino acids. The CDR3 DNA is TGTGCCAGCAGCTCCACTACTAGCGGCCCCTCCTACGAGCAGTACTTC. Encoded protein: CASSSTTSGPSYEQYF.

This rearrangement joins TRBV5-5 to TRBJ1-2, with no clear D. The germline CDR1 and CDR2 sequences are SGHKS and YYEKEE (reference sequence). Trimming removed 4 bases at V and 10 bases at J, with 11 bases between. The CDR3 is 11 amino acids. As DNA, the CDR3 is TGTGCCAGCAGCGCGGGGTCGATCTACACCTTC. Its translation is CASSAGSIYTF.

This clone was recorded only once. This chain joins TRBV10-2 and TRBJ1-1; D possibly corresponds to TRBD1 (5 bases). The germline V and J ends were trimmed by 3 bases and 4 bases, with 9 bases remaining between them. This CDR3 comprises 13 residues. The germline gives CDR1 WSHSY, CDR2 SAAADI. The CDR3 spells CASSEKRGTEAFF. CDR3 coding DNA: TGCGCCAGCAGTGAAAAAAGGGGCACTGAAGCTTTCTTT.

V usage is TRBV5-4 and J usage is TRBJ1-1, with D unclear. The CDR3 covers 13 residues. V was clipped by 4 bases and J by 8 bases, with 15 bases between them. Germline V gene lookup returns CDR1 SGHNT and CDR2 YYREEE (reference sequence). The DNA of the CDR3 is TGTGCCAGCAGCCCTCGGCCCTCCCCCGAAGCTTTCTTT. It specifies CASSPRPSPEAFF. Combining the CDR3 with reference TRBV5-4 and TRBJ1-1 gives the whole variable domain ETGVTQSPTHLIKTRGQQVTLRCSSQSGHNTVSWYQQALGQGPQFIFQYYREEENGRGNFPPRFSGLQFPNYSSELNVNALELDDSALYLCASSPRPSPEAFFGQGTRLTVV.

The rearrangement uses TRBV7-9 and TRBJ2-7, with D perhaps TRBD1 (6 bases). Germline V gene sequence: CDR1 SEHNR, CDR2 FQNEAQ (reference sequence). CDR3 size: 13 residues. V was shortened by 8 bases and J by 4 bases, with 15 bases between the two germline ends. The CDR3 reads CASRSAQGYEQYF. In DNA form, the CDR3 reads TGTGCCAGCCGCAGTGCACAGGGTTACGAGCAGTACTTC.

The rearrangement links TRBV15 to TRBJ2-7, with 9 bases identical to TRBD1. J lost 0 bases, V lost 5 bases, and 2 bases had no gene match. The CDR3 length is 14 residues. CDR1 LNHNV and CDR2 YYDKDF come from the germline V gene (reference sequence). CDR3 loop: CATSGTGSSYEQYF. In DNA form, the CDR3 reads TGTGCCACCAGCGGGACAGGGAGCTCCTACGAGCAGTACTTC.

This chain connects TRBV29-1 to TRBJ1-3; a possible D gene is TRBD1 (5 bases). This CDR3 contains 13 residues. Between the trimmed V and J ends, which lost 5 bases and 0 bases, there was a span of 8 bases. Per germline, CDR1 SQVTM and CDR2 ANQGSEA. The CDR3: CSVTGGSGNTIYF. The DNA for the CDR3 is TGCAGCGTTACAGGTGGCTCTGGAAACACCATATATTTT.

This clone has a single count. The V gene is TRBV5-1, the J gene TRBJ2-1; D is unresolved. The CDR3 loop spans 14 amino acids. The V and J ends lost 2 bases and 8 bases respectively, with 14 bases between them. Germline V gives CDR1 SGHRS, CDR2 YFSETQ. The chain's CDR3 is CASSFLKGIDEQFF. CDR3 bases: TGCGCCAGCAGCTTCCTTAAGGGTATCGATGAGCAGTTCTTC.

This clone was seen a single time. The rearrangement links TRBV27 to TRBJ2-7, with TRBD1 matching 7 bases. The J segment lost 5 bases and the V segment lost 9 bases, leaving 7 bases of the junction unmatched. The germline V gene has CDR1 MNHEY and CDR2 SMNVEV (reference sequence). This CDR3 is 12 amino acids long. The CDR3 reads CASSQGQHEQYF. Here the CDR3 DNA reads TGTGCCAGTTCACAGGGGCAACACGAGCAGTACTTC.

V and J are TRBV27 and TRBJ2-7; D is unclear. This CDR3 is 13 amino acids long. V was cut by 3 bases and J by 0 bases, with 6 bases left in between. Germline CDR1 reads MNHEY; CDR2 reads SMNVEV (reference sequence). CDR3 loop: CASSFLVSYEQYF. The CDR3 DNA reads as TGTGCCAGCAGTTTTTTAGTCTCCTACGAGCAGTACTTC.

The chain uses TRBV9 and TRBJ2-7; perhaps TRBD2 as D (7 bases). Germline V gene lookup returns CDR1 SGDLS and CDR2 YYNGEE. The CDR3 runs to 14 residues. V shed 3 bases and J shed 2 bases, with 12 bases lying between them. Here the CDR3 DNA reads TGTGCCAGCAGCGATGGGGGGGACACCTACGAGCAGTACTTC. It yields the protein CASSDGGDTYEQYF.

This chain joins TRBV7-3 and TRBJ2-7; possible D gene TRBD2, 6 bases. There are 17 residues in the CDR3. V lost 5 bases to trimming and J lost 5 bases, with 25 bases between them. Germline V gene data show CDR1 as SGHTA and CDR2 as FQGTGA. As DNA, the CDR3 is TGTGCCAGCAGCCCTCGCCCGGGACTCGCATCCGTCGACGAGCAGTACTTC. It encodes CASSPRPGLASVDEQYF. The full variable domain, rest sourced from reference TRBV7-3 and TRBJ2-7, is GAGVSQTPSNKVTEKGKYVELRCDPISGHTALYWYRQSLGQGPEFLIYFQGTGAADDSGLPNDRFFAVRPEGSVSTLKIQRTERGDSAVYLCASSPRPGLASVDEQYFGPGTRLTVT.

The chain joins TRBV6-1 to TRBJ1-2; 8 nucleotides align to TRBD1. Unmatched junction bases numbered 10, after V lost 4 bases and J lost 6 bases. CDR1 MNHNS and CDR2 SASEGT come from the germline V gene. The CDR3 loop spans 15 amino acids. CDR3 in amino acids: CASSGTLTGADGYTF. CDR3 nucleotide sequence: TGTGCCAGCAGTGGAACCTTGACAGGGGCCGATGGCTACACCTTC.

The V and J genes are TRBV5-1 and TRBJ2-2, with a tentative D call TRBD2 (5 bases). From germline, CDR1 is SGHRS and CDR2 YFSETQ. The CDR3 contains 16 residues. V lost 0 bases and J lost 6, with 15 bases in between. The CDR3 region is CASSLDGVESAGELFF. CDR3 sequence (DNA): TGCGCCAGCAGCTTGGACGGGGTAGAATCCGCCGGGGAGCTGTTTTTT.

The V call is TRBV5-6, the J call TRBJ1-1; no clear D gene. This CDR3 contains 14 residues. V gave up 3 bases and J gave up 1 base, with 10 bases separating them. In germline, CDR1 is SGHDT, CDR2 YYEEEE. CDR3 in amino acids: CASSSLGRNTEAFF. DNA for the CDR3: TGTGCCAGCAGCTCGCTGGGTAGGAACACTGAAGCTTTCTTT.

The gene calls are TRBV4-1 and TRBJ1-2; D gene ambiguous. The V end lost 5 bases, the J end lost 14 bases, and 15 bases lay between the germline ends. Per germline, CDR1 MGHRA and CDR2 YSYEKL. CDR3 size: 11 residues. The CDR3 is CASSEGWRRTF. CDR3 sequence (DNA): TGCGCCAGCAGCGAGGGTTGGCGACGGACCTTC.

This chain joins TRBV5-5 and TRBJ1-1; D not certain. The V gene lost 2 bases and the J gene lost 4 bases, with 9 bases spanning the gap. This CDR3 spans 13 amino acids. The V gene's germline CDR1 is SGHKS and CDR2 YYEKEE (reference sequence). The CDR3 DNA is TGTGCCAGCAGCTTTAAGTCCCTCACTGAAGCTTTCTTT. The encoded protein is CASSFKSLTEAFF.